This T cell receptor beta chain was captured by sequencing in a study of T cell changes during pregnancy in multiple sclerosis. Method: immunoSEQ multiplex PCR; TCRdb's copy keeps in-frame clones and lacks some. The sample consists of over 45,000 clones, over 75% of them appearing once. Germline-derived CDR1 and CDR2 are SGDLS and YYNGEE. This CDR3 comprises 15 residues. V lost 2 bases and J 2 bases, leaving 11 bases between the germline ends. This sequence was found in a female donor with multiple sclerosis, enrolled in a pregnancy study. V and J are TRBV9 and TRBJ2-1, with D possibly being TRBD1 (6 bases). The sequenced sample was CD4+ T cells from peripheral blood mononuclear cells, obtained in the second trimester of pregnancy. The CDR3 here is CASSVSGETYNEQFF. The CDR3 coding sequence is TGTGCCAGCAGCGTGTCAGGGGAGACCTACAATGAGCAGTTCTTC.